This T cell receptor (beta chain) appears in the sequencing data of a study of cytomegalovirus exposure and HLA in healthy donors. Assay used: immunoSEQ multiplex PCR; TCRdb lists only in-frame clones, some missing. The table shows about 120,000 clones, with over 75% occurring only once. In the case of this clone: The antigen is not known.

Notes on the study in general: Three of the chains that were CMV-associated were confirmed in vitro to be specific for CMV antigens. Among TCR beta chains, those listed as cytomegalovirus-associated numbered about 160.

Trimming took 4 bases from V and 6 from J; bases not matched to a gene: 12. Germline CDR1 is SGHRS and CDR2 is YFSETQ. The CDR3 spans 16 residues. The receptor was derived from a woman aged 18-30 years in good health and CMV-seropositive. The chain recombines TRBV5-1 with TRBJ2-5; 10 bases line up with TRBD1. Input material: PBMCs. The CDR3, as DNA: TGCGCCAGCAGCCAGAACTTAGGGACAGGGGAAAAGACCCAGTACTTC. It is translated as CASSQNLGTGEKTQYF. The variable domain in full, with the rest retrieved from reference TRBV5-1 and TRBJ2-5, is KAGVTQTPRYLIKTRGQQVTLSCSPISGHRSVSWYQQTPGQGLQFLFEYFSETQRNKGNFPGRFSGRQFSNSRSEMNVSTLELGDSALYLCASSQNLGTGEKTQYFGPGTRLLVL.